This T cell receptor (beta chain) derives from a study of blood T cell repertoires in COVID-19. Across the whole study: Samples representing acute and convalescent COVID-19 were sourced from the United States, Italy and Spain.

In the original processing: Amplification of reference gene primers was used by the study to estimate nucleated cell counts. Generated by immunoSEQ multiplex PCR, the TCRdb table keeps only in-frame clones and is missing some. V, J and clone size are those of that table, while D and trimming were read from the DNA. The sample has nearly 80,000 clones, about 83% seen once. Germline V CDR1 and CDR2: LNHDA, SQIVND (reference sequence). The ends were cut back, 3 bases at V and 0 bases at J, with 14 bases in the middle. This CDR3 is 16 amino acids long. J is TRBJ1-1 and V is TRBV19; D is unresolved. This clonotype originated in a woman over 75 with active or convalescent COVID-19. Sequencing was carried out using peripheral blood. CDR3: CASSISRLEMNTEAFF. CDR3 DNA sequence: TGTGCCAGTAGTATTTCTCGACTGGAGATGAACACTGAAGCTTTCTTT.